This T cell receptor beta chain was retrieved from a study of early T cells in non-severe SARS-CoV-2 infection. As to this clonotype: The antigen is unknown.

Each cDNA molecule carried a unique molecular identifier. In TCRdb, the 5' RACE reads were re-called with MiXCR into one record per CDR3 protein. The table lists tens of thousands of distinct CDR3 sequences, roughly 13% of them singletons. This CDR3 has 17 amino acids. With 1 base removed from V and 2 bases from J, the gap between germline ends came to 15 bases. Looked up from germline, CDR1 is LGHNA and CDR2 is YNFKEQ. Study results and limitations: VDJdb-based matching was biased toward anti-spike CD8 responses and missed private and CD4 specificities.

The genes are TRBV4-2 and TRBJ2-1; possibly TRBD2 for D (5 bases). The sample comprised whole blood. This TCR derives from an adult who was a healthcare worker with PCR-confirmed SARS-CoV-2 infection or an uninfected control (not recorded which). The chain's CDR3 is CASSQVVASSTYNEQFF. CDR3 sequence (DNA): TGTGCCAGCAGCCAAGTTGTGGCTAGCTCGACCTACAATGAGCAGTTCTTC.